The TCR beta chain described here comes from a study of vaccination effects on CD4 cells after COVID-19. Data came from immunoSEQ multiplex PCR; TCRdb stores just in-frame clones and leaves some out. The repertoire consists of around 71,000 clones, with approximately 70% occurring once and the leading ten covering over 4%. ViraFEST expansion of antigen-specific CD4+ T cells with viral peptide pools preceded sequencing. It was after approximately 11 days of culture that CD4+ T cells were isolated. Prior SARS-CoV-2 infection was absent in the vaccine recipients, as shown by negative nucleocapsid antibodies. Details on this clone: Its target is not known.

This CDR3 contains 14 residues. Germline V lookup: CDR1 MNHEY, CDR2 SVGAGI. Trimming took off 3 bases at V and 4 bases at J, with 10 bases between the two ends. This clonotype was obtained from a human donor who received a COVID-19 vaccine. This chain joins TRBV6-5 and TRBJ2-1; possible D gene TRBD1, 6 bases. Sequences were derived from CD4+ T cells from PBMCs cultured with HCoV-OC43 spike peptides, sampled before COVID-19 vaccination. As to subset: HCoV-OC43 spike overlapping peptide pool stimulation. The DNA of the CDR3 is TGTGCCAGCAGTTATCGGACAGCATACAATGAGCAGTTCTTC. It encodes CASSYRTAYNEQFF.